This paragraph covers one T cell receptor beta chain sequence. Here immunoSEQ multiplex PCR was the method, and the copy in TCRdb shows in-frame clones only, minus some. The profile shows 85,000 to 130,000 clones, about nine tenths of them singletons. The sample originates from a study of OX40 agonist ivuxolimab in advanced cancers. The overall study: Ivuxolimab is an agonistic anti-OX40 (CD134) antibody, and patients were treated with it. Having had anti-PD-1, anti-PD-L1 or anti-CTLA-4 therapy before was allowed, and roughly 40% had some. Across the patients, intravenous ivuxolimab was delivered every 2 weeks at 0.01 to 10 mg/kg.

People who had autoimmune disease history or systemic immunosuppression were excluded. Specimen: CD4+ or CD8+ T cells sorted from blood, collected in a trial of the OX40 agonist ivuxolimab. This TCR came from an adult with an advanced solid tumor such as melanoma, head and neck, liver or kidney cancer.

CDR3 nucleotides: TGTGCCAGCAGCCAAGATAGAAGGGAGAGGTTTCAGTACTTC. The encoded protein is CASSQDRRERFQYF. The genes are TRBV14 and TRBJ2-4; maybe TRBD2 (5 bases). Trimming removed 0 bases from V and 11 bases from J, with 14 bases in between. The length of the CDR3 is 14 residues. The germline V gene has CDR1 SGHDN and CDR2 FVKESK.